This T cell receptor beta chain was identified in a study of OX40 agonist ivuxolimab in advanced cancers. Repertoires were generated with immunoSEQ multiplex PCR, while TCRdb's copy carries only in-frame clones and drops some. The sample lists around 68,000 clones, 86% seen once, with approximately 1.1% in the top ten. Germline V lookup: CDR1 WSHSY, CDR2 SAAADI. The CDR3 has 15 residues. The ends were cut back, 5 bases at V and 2 bases at J, with 15 bases in the middle. The chain joins TRBV10-2 to TRBJ1-2, with D perhaps TRBD1 (5 bases). The sequencing used CD4+ or CD8+ T cells sorted from blood, collected in a trial of the OX40 agonist ivuxolimab. This TCR came from an adult with an advanced solid tumor such as melanoma, head and neck, liver or kidney cancer. CDR3 sequence (DNA): TGCGCCAGCAGTTTGACAGCCCCTATGAACTATGGCTACACCTTC. Its translation: CASSLTAPMNYGYTF.